This TCR beta chain is drawn from a study of identical twins. Trimming shortened V by 0 bases and J by 11 bases, and 13 bases separated the two germline ends. From germline, CDR1 is DFQATT and CDR2 SNEGSKA (reference sequence). This CDR3 spans 13 amino acids. TCRdb re-called the 5' RACE reads with MiXCR, one entry per CDR3 protein. The sample includes roughly 770,000 distinct CDR3 sequences, around a sixth of them seen just once. In its sample, this clonotype was seen a few times. The sample also formed part of further work on T cells expressing NK-cell markers.

Specimen: PBMCs. The sequence was obtained from a woman between 18 and 30 years old in good health. The chain recombines TRBV20-1 with TRBJ1-4, with a possible D match to TRBD1 (6 bases). The DNA for the CDR3 is TGCAGTGCTAGAGATCACAGGGAATGGAAACTGTTTTTT. Translation gives CSARDHREWKLFF.